This T cell receptor beta chain was recovered during a study of blood T cell repertoires in COVID-19. V shed 0 bases and J shed 5 bases, with 23 bases lying between them. The CDR3 sequence is 19 residues long. Germline values: CDR1 KGHSH, CDR2 LQKENI. Assay used: immunoSEQ multiplex PCR; TCRdb lists only in-frame clones, some missing. Among 65,000 to 75,000 clones listed, roughly 91% were seen once. The chain carries TRBV18 and TRBJ1-5; no firm D call. Material for sequencing was peripheral blood. The receptor was derived from a woman aged 80 or over with active or convalescent COVID-19. This chain's CDR3 is CASSPPFRSSRRVDQPQHF. As DNA, the CDR3 is TGTGCCAGCTCACCACCGTTTCGCAGCTCTAGGAGGGTGGATCAGCCCCAGCATTTT.